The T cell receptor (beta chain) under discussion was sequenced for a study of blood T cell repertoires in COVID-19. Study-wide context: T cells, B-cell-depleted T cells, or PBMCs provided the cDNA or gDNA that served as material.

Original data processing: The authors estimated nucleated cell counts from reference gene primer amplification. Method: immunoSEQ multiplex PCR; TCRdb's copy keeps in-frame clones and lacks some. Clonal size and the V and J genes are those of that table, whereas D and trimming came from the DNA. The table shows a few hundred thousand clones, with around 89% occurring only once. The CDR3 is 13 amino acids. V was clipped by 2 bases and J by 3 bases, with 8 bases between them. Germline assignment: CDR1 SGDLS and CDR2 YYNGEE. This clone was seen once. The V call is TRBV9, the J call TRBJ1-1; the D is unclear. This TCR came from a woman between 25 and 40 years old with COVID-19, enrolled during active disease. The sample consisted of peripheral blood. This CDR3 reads CASSVSPDTEAFF. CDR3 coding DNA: TGTGCCAGCAGCGTGTCGCCGGACACTGAAGCTTTCTTT. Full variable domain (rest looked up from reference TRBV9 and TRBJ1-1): DSGVTQTPKHLITATGQRVTLRCSPRSGDLSVYWYQQSLDQGLQFLIQYYNGEERAKGNILERFSAQQFPDLHSELNLSSLELGDSALYFCASSVSPDTEAFFGQGTRLTVV.